The clone carrying this T cell receptor beta chain was observed once. Its antigen remains unidentified. This sample is drawn from a study of CD8 T cells in ankylosing spondylitis. CDR1 DFQATT and CDR2 SNEGSKA come from the germline V gene (reference sequence). The CDR3 contains 13 residues. Trimming left V 4 bases short and J 4 bases short, with 10 bases between. TCRdb analysed the 5' RACE reads with MiXCR anew, one entry per CDR3 protein. The table shows nearly 350,000 distinct CDR3 sequences, with under 15% occurring only once. Findings and caveats of the study: Disease-linked clones bore a CD8+ phenotype, appearing relatively rarely in peripheral blood.

The sequenced material came from blood, either unsorted or a sorted T cell fraction (not recorded which). The chain recombines TRBV20-1 with TRBJ2-2, with a possible D match to TRBD2 (6 bases). This TCR was recovered from a male donor with ankylosing spondylitis or in good health (not recorded which). CDR3 nucleotide sequence: TGCAGTGCTAAACTAGCAGGCACCGGGGAGCTGTTTTTT. This sequence encodes CSAKLAGTGELFF.